Ten or more counts support the clone carrying this TCR beta chain. This sample stems from a study of T-cell memory formation after mild COVID-19. TCRdb reprocessed the 5' RACE reads with MiXCR, giving one entry per CDR3 protein. The profile shows more than 75,000 distinct CDR3 sequences, approximately 15% of them singletons. Germline V gene sequence: CDR1 SGHKS, CDR2 YYEKEE (reference sequence). The V gene lost 0 bases and the J gene lost 2 bases, with 12 bases spanning the gap. The CDR3 is made up of 15 amino acids. The source material was PBMCs or a T cell subset sorted from them (not recorded which). This receptor was identified in an adult woman who had mild COVID-19 (a few samples of this study predate the infection). Cell type and time point are not known. The chain employs TRBV5-5 and TRBJ2-7, with D hard to call. The CDR3 region is CASSLESHPTYEQYF. CDR3 in DNA: TGTGCCAGCAGCTTGGAATCCCACCCAACCTACGAGCAGTACTTC.